Given below is one T cell receptor beta chain in context. The record originates from a study of blood T cell repertoires in COVID-19. Looking at the study overall: Acute and convalescent COVID-19 specimens originated in the United States, Italy and Spain. Nucleic acid was either cDNA or gDNA, and it came from T cells, B-cell-depleted T cells, or PBMCs.

V gave up 4 bases and J gave up 2 bases, with 15 bases separating them. Germline lookup yields CDR1 SGDLS and CDR2 YYNGEE. This CDR3 contains 15 residues. Methods used by the authors: Scientists estimated how many nucleated cells there were by amplifying reference gene primers. Assay: immunoSEQ multiplex PCR; the TCRdb copy retains only in-frame clones and omits some. D and trimming were read from the DNA, whereas the V and J calls and clone size are those reported in that table. This table has 130,000 or so clones, roughly 69% appearing once. This sequence originates from a woman in her 70s with acute or convalescent COVID-19. The chain has TRBV9 and TRBJ2-5, with D perhaps TRBD1 (6 bases). The specimen was peripheral blood. For the CDR3, the DNA is TGTGCCAGCAGCCCAGGGGCTAGTCTACAAGAGACCCAGTACTTC. Translation gives CASSPGASLQETQYF.